This TCR beta chain was sequenced for a study of shared T cell receptors in the human thymus. V dropped 4 bases and J dropped 6; count of bases not matched to a gene: 5. The CDR3 is 14 amino acids. CDR1 is SGHRS, CDR2 YFSETQ, per germline. The repertoire was sequenced with immunoSEQ multiplex PCR; TCRdb's copy has only in-frame clones and lacks some. The sample consists of 500,000 to 750,000 clones, 88% of them appearing once. The sample was also linked to a second study, of human thymus T cells. That report notes: What related research reported was that thymic repertoires overlapped highly among unrelated individuals.

The TCR was taken from a boy younger than two with a congenital heart defect. The rearrangement links TRBV5-1 to TRBJ2-3; 10 bases align to TRBD2. Sequences were obtained from thymocytes. CDR3 loop: CASSGGLAPDTQYF. In DNA, the CDR3 is TGCGCCAGCAGCGGGGGACTAGCGCCTGATACGCAGTATTTT.